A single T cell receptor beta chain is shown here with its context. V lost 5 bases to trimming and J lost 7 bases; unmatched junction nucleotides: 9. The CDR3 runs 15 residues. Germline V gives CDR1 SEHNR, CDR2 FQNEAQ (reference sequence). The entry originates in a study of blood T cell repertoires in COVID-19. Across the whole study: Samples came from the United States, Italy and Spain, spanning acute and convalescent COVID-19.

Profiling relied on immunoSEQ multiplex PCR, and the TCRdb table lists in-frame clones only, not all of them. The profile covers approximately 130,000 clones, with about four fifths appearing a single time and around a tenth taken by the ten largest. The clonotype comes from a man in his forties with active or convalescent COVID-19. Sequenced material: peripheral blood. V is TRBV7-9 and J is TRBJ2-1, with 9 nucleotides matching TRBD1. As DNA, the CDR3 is TGTGCCAGCAGCCCCCAAGGGGGACAGGGAAATGAGCAGTTCTTC. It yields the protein CASSPQGGQGNEQFF.